This TCR beta chain was observed in a study of blood T cell repertoires in COVID-19 (dated by TCRdb to the early 2020s). At the level of the whole study: Samples covering the acute and convalescent phases of COVID-19 were provided by collaborators in the United States, Italy and Spain. The dataset comprised deeply sampled blood TCRbeta repertoires from subjects exposed to, actively infected with, or recovered from COVID-19. Samples were obtained from the ongoing ImmuneRACE study (first 160 participants) and from 1,254 subjects provided by 6 global collaborators. The repertoires were released in a freely available public database intended as a resource for research on the immune response to SARS-CoV-2. The prospective study material was composed of cDNA or gDNA derived from T cells, B-cell-depleted T cells, or PBMCs. A de-identified subject ID, COVID-19 status, age in years and sex were almost always included in the sample metadata. HLA class I and class II types, where available, came from metadata supplied by the sample provider rather than from assay-based typing. The full study reports these points: Clinical and demographic metadata were provided uncurated, with the amount varying by source and participant.

TCRbeta CDR3 regions were amplified from genomic DNA by means of the immunoSEQ Assay, a bias-controlled multiplex PCR. The original pipeline was this. Nucleated cell counts per sample were estimated from amplification of reference gene primers within the assay. To quantify the absolute abundance of each unique TCRbeta CDR3 rearrangement, sequence reads were collapsed and filtered. For each sample, productive Simpson clonality was calculated by taking the square root of Simpson's diversity index across productive rearrangements. This is the immuneACCESS table as TCRdb keeps it, with only in-frame sequences that have V and J called. A part of the clones is gone; compared with another copy, unresolved V genes explain less than half, and the rest is unexplained. Clonal size and the V and J genes are those of that table, whereas D and trimming came from the DNA. In this sample the table shows about 160,000 clones, over 70% of which occur a single time. Jointly, the top ten make up 3.6% of the sample.

In the prospective study, participants were about 18 to 100 years old, resided in under 30 geographic areas of the United States, and were enrolled through a virtual design. In the prospective study, participants were assigned to cohorts based on the clinical history participants reported in a screening survey and a study questionnaire. Mobile phlebotomists in the prospective study collected whole blood, serum and a nasopharyngeal or oropharyngeal swab from every participant. Participants in the prospective study had the option to provide additional blood draws and questionnaires over an approximately two-month period. Blood samples from the prospective study were shipped frozen or at room temperature prior to DNA extraction. In regard to this clone: Its antigen has not been determined. No base quality values were provided; no much bigger clone lies one nucleotide off.

The cysteine opens and the phenylalanine closes a CDR3 of 15 amino acids. Of all the DNA, just the CDR3 is kept, 45 bases in frame from base 1. Germline trimming amounts to 5 bases on V and 3 bases on J, with 5 as the count of junction bases outside the gene matches. The germline V gene (reference sequence) sets CDR1 to LNHDA and CDR2 to SQIVND. The sequenced sample was PBMCs or T cells enriched from blood (not recorded which). The TCR originated in a woman aged 50 to 60 in a cohort exposed to, infected with or recovered from COVID-19 (not recorded which). The chain links TRBV19 with TRBJ1-2, with 11 junctional bases fitting TRBD1. CDR3 reads: CASSPGQGAYYGYTF. The base sequence is TGTGCCAGTAGTCCCGGACAGGGGGCCTACTATGGCTACACCTTC.